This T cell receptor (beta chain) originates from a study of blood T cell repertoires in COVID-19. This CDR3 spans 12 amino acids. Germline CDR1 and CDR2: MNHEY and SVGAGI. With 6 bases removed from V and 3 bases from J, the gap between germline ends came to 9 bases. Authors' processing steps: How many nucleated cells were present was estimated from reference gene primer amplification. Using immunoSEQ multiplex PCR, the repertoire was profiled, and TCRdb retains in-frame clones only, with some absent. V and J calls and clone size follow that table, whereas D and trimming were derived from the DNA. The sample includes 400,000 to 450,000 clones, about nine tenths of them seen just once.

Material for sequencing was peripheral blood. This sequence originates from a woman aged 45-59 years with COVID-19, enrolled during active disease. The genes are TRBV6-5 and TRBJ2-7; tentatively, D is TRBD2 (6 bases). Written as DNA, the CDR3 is TGTGCCAGCAGACGGGGAGGCTACGAGCAGTACTTC. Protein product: CASRRGGYEQYF.